The sample holds one count of the clone carrying this T cell receptor beta chain. Its antigen is undetermined. CDR1 and CDR2 (germline): SEHNR, FQNEAQ (reference sequence). Deletions cut 8 bases from V and 5 bases from J, with 18 bases between. This CDR3 comprises 14 residues. The study ran its PCR with 60 Vbeta and 13 Jbeta primers. Measured with immunoSEQ multiplex PCR; TCRdb has only the in-frame clones, and not every one. The table shows roughly 170,000 clones, with roughly 80% occurring only once. This sample was taken from a study of cytomegalovirus exposure and HLA in healthy donors. General study points: Presence/absence results assume similar sequencing depth per donor, which may not hold.

Material for sequencing was PBMCs. The chain combines TRBV7-9 with TRBJ2-5, with a possible D match to TRBD2 (6 bases). The source is a man between 25 and 39 years old in good health and CMV-seropositive. The CDR3 reads CASRARRGTETQYF. CDR3 bases: TGTGCCAGCCGCGCACGGCGCGGGACCGAGACCCAGTACTTC.